One and the same sample provided the 26 T cell receptor beta chains below, sequenced in a study of blood T cell repertoires in COVID-19. The assay was immunoSEQ multiplex PCR, and TCRdb's table has in-frame clones only and misses some. The sample comprises more than 250,000 clones, around 87% of which are singletons, and about 5% rests with the top ten. Material: PBMCs or T cells enriched from blood (not recorded which). The receptor set was obtained from a woman aged 30 to 39 who had recovered from COVID-19.

V and J are TRBV9 and TRBJ2-2; D is ambiguous. This CDR3 contains 15 residues. Trimming stripped 4 bases from V and 4 bases from J, with 14 bases between. Germline assignment: CDR1 SGDLS and CDR2 YYNGEE. The CDR3 DNA reads TGTGCCAGCAGCTTCCGGGTCACCTCCACCGGGGAGCTGTTTTTT. This encodes CASSFRVTSTGELFF.

CDR3 in amino acids: CASSRRPGGGQDEQFF. The CDR3, as DNA: TGCGCCAGCTCTCGGAGGCCGGGCGGGGGGCAAGATGAGCAGTTCTTC. The rearrangement links TRBV5-1 to TRBJ2-1, with TRBD2 identical over 8 bases. CDR3 length equals 16 residues. Germline CDR1 SGHRS, CDR2 YFSETQ. J lost 8 bases, V lost 7 bases, and 17 bases had no gene match.

CDR3: CASSYADRGNYGYTF. Written as DNA, the CDR3 is TGTGCCAGCAGTTATGCGGACAGGGGGAACTATGGCTACACCTTC. The rearrangement links TRBV6-5 to TRBJ1-2; TRBD1 aligns across 10 bases. The V gene's germline CDR1 is MNHEY and CDR2 SVGAGI. The V segment lost 3 bases and the J segment 2 bases; nucleotides outside the gene matches: 3. The CDR3 has 15 residues.

CDR3 coding DNA: TGTGCCAGCAGACAGGGTTACAATCAGCCCCAGCATTTT. Encoded protein: CASRQGYNQPQHF. The chain employs TRBV12-3 or TRBV12-4 and TRBJ1-5, with a weak D call TRBD1 (6 bases). CDR3 length: 13 residues. With 6 bases removed from V and 3 bases from J, the gap between germline ends came to 9 bases.

CDR3 loop: CASSRSTGVNGYTF. CDR3 nucleotides: TGTGCCAGCAGCCGATCGACAGGGGTGAATGGCTACACCTTC. This chain connects TRBV6-5 to TRBJ1-2; TRBD1 matches at 8 bases. CDR3 length: 14 residues. The V segment lost 6 bases and the J segment 6 bases; nucleotides outside the gene matches: 9. The germline CDR1 and CDR2 sequences are MNHEY and SVGAGI.

The chain links TRBV7-8 to TRBJ1-3; D gene unclear. The germline V gene has CDR1 SGHVS and CDR2 FQNEAQ. The germline V and J ends were trimmed by 8 bases and 4 bases, with 18 bases remaining between them. The length of the CDR3 is 15 residues. CDR3 residues: CASVLTAVTGNTIYF. The CDR3 nucleotides read TGTGCCAGCGTGTTAACAGCAGTGACGGGAAACACCATATATTTT.

The chain is built from TRBV5-1 and TRBJ2-3; 7 bases are shared with TRBD2. Germline V gene lookup returns CDR1 SGHRS and CDR2 YFSETQ. The CDR3 runs to 15 residues. The trim removed 6 bases at V and 3 bases at J, leaving 10 bases unmatched. Here the CDR3 DNA reads TGCGCCAGCAACCTTCTAGCGGCGGGGACAGATACGCAGTATTTT. It yields the protein CASNLLAAGTDTQYF.

This clone was seen a handful of times. As DNA, the CDR3 is TGTGCCAGCAGCTTGGCCCCAGGCAATCAGCCCCAGCATTTT. Its translation: CASSLAPGNQPQHF. The gene calls are TRBV5-4 and TRBJ1-5; D is unresolved. Germline lookup yields CDR1 SGHNT and CDR2 YYREEE (reference sequence). The CDR3 extends over 14 amino acids. V was cut by 0 bases and J by 2 bases, with 6 bases left in between.

This chain uses TRBV7-9 with TRBJ1-1; D is perhaps TRBD1 (6 bases). Germline V CDR1 and CDR2: SEHNR, FQNEAQ (reference sequence). V was clipped by 1 base and J by 3 bases, with 6 bases between them. The CDR3 is 13 residues long. DNA of the CDR3: TGTGCCAGCAGCTTAGGGACAGACACTGAAGCTTTCTTT. This codes for CASSLGTDTEAFF.

This chain connects TRBV7-2 to TRBJ1-2; 9 bases match TRBD1. CDR1 is SGHTA, CDR2 FQGNSA, per germline. The CDR3 has 14 amino acids. The J segment lost 4 bases and the V segment lost 5 bases, leaving 5 bases of the junction unmatched. CDR3 nucleotides: TGTGCCAGCAGCCAAGGACAGGGGCGCTATGGCTACACCTTC. This gives the protein CASSQGQGRYGYTF.

The genes are TRBV3-1 (or the pseudogene TRBV3-2) and TRBJ2-1; D possibly corresponds to TRBD1 (5 bases). This CDR3 is 15 amino acids long. Trimming left V 0 bases short and J 9 bases short, with 15 bases between. Per germline, CDR1 LGHDT and CDR2 YNNKEL (reference sequence). The CDR3 protein is CASSQDVSGAREQFF. The CDR3 DNA sequence: TGTGCCAGCAGCCAAGATGTTTCTGGGGCACGTGAGCAGTTCTTC.

The chain links TRBV5-1 to TRBJ2-1, with 11 bases matching TRBD1. V was clipped by 4 bases and J by 8 bases; unmatched bases: 8. The CDR3 loop spans 15 amino acids. Per the germline V gene, CDR1 is SGHRS and CDR2 is YFSETQ. CDR3 sequence: CASSPGGTGGYEQFF. The CDR3 DNA follows: TGCGCCAGCAGCCCCGGAGGGACAGGGGGATATGAGCAGTTCTTC.

The chain links TRBV9 to TRBJ1-2; 7 bases match TRBD1. Germline trimming cut 3 bases from V and 4 bases from J; bases unmatched to any gene: 6. The CDR3 spans 14 residues. CDR1 is SGDLS, CDR2 YYNGEE, per germline. For the CDR3, the DNA is TGTGCCAGCAGCGCCCGACAGGGTGGCTATGGCTACACCTTC. It specifies CASSARQGGYGYTF.

The CDR3 loop reads CASGLVSYEQYF. CDR3 in DNA: TGTGCCAGTGGACTAGTCTCCTACGAGCAGTACTTC. The gene calls are TRBV27 and TRBJ2-7; 7 nucleotides agree with TRBD2. The length of the CDR3 is 12 residues. The germline V gene has CDR1 MNHEY and CDR2 SMNVEV (reference sequence). V lost 9 bases, J lost 0 bases, and 2 bases stayed unmatched.

The V call is TRBV7-9, the J call TRBJ1-2; weak D call: TRBD1 (5 bases). Trimming removed 4 bases at V and 0 bases at J, with 12 bases between. This CDR3 is 15 amino acids long. Germline lookup yields CDR1 SEHNR and CDR2 FQNEAQ (reference sequence). CDR3 DNA: TGTGCCAGCAGCTCGTGGACACTTTCTAACTATGGCTACACCTTC. Its translation: CASSSWTLSNYGYTF. Based on the CDR3 plus reference TRBV7-9 and TRBJ1-2, the full variable domain is DTGVSQNPRHKITKRGQNVTFRCDPISEHNRLYWYRQTLGQGPEFLTYFQNEAQLEKSRLLSDRFSAERPKGSFSTLEIQRTEQGDSAMYLCASSSWTLSNYGYTFGSGTRLTVV.

The genes are TRBV5-1 and TRBJ2-2, with TRBD2 identical over 12 bases. The CDR3 is made up of 17 amino acids. Unmatched junction bases numbered 8, after V lost 4 bases and J lost 4 bases. Germline V gene lookup returns CDR1 SGHRS and CDR2 YFSETQ. The CDR3 DNA follows: TGCGCCAGCAGCGCCCTTCTAGCGGGGGGGCCCACCGGGGAGCTGTTTTTT. Translating gives CASSALLAGGPTGELFF.

The table lists this clone with many counts. The V gene is TRBV5-4, the J gene TRBJ2-3, with D possibly TRBD2 on 6 matching bases. Germline CDR1 reads SGHNT; CDR2 reads YYREEE (reference sequence). This CDR3 has 15 residues. V lost 3 bases to trimming and J lost 3 bases, with 14 bases between them. The CDR3 spells CASSWGTGWTDTQYF. CDR3 bases: TGTGCCAGCAGCTGGGGGACTGGTTGGACAGATACGCAGTATTTT.

The rearrangement uses TRBV28 and TRBJ1-1, with TRBD1 matching over 12 bases. V shed 3 bases and J 2 bases; nucleotides not matched to a gene: 4. The CDR3 has 16 amino acids. Germline V gene lookup returns CDR1 MDHEN and CDR2 SYDVKM. The CDR3 bases are TGTGCCAGCAGTTTCGGGACAGGGGGCCCAAACACTGAAGCTTTCTTT. This sequence encodes CASSFGTGGPNTEAFF.

The chain joins TRBV5-4 to TRBJ1-5; D not resolved. The CDR3 length is 13 residues. The V gene lost 0 bases and the J gene lost 4 bases, with 5 bases spanning the gap. CDR1 is SGHNT and CDR2 is YYREEE in the germline V gene (reference sequence). CDR3 nucleotides: TGTGCCAGCAGCTTGGTTCCTAATCAGCCCCAGCATTTT. It translates to CASSLVPNQPQHF.

This rearrangement joins TRBV5-4 to TRBJ1-5; 9 bases line up with TRBD1. V lost 0 bases and J lost 5; bases outside the gene matches: 3. The V gene's germline CDR1 is SGHNT and CDR2 YYREEE (reference sequence). This CDR3 has 15 residues. DNA of the CDR3: TGTGCCAGCAGCTTGGACAGGGGGCAAGATCAGCCCCAGCATTTT. Protein sequence: CASSLDRGQDQPQHF.

The chain carries TRBV5-6 and TRBJ1-2; D ambiguous. CDR3 length equals 14 residues. V shed 0 bases and J shed 2 bases, with 8 bases lying between them. Germline loops: CDR1 SGHDT, CDR2 YYEEEE. The CDR3 loop is CASSLAGLNYGYTF. CDR3 coding DNA: TGTGCCAGCAGCTTGGCAGGCCTAAACTATGGCTACACCTTC.

This chain uses TRBV19 with TRBJ1-2, with 7 nucleotides matching TRBD1. CDR1 and CDR2 from the germline V gene are LNHDA and SQIVND (reference sequence). Trimming took 6 bases from V and 4 from J; bases not matched to a gene: 5. The CDR3 has 13 amino acids. CDR3 loop: CASSADRVYGYTF. DNA for the CDR3: TGTGCCAGTAGCGCAGACAGGGTCTATGGCTACACCTTC.

The chain has TRBV5-1 and TRBJ1-6; D unclear. Trimming removed 4 bases at V and 0 bases at J, with 17 bases between. Germline V CDR1 and CDR2: SGHRS, YFSETQ. The CDR3 loop spans 18 amino acids. CDR3: CASSPAGMSSSYNSPLHF. DNA of the CDR3: TGCGCCAGCAGCCCGGCCGGGATGTCGAGCTCCTATAATTCACCCCTCCACTTT.

This chain uses TRBV10-3 with TRBJ2-6; 10 bases are shared with TRBD1. Per the germline V gene, CDR1 is ENHRY and CDR2 is SYGVKD. The CDR3 has 17 amino acids. The V segment lost 2 bases and the J segment 2 bases; nucleotides outside the gene matches: 3. CDR3 bases: TGTGCCATCAGTGAGGTGGGACAGGGGCCTGGGGCCAACGTCCTGACTTTC. It translates to CAISEVGQGPGANVLTF.

The chain links TRBV7-2 to TRBJ1-5; D possibly corresponds to TRBD1 (5 bases). The CDR3 sequence is 15 residues long. The V end lost 2 bases, the J end lost 2 bases, and 10 bases lay between the germline ends. CDR1 SGHTA and CDR2 FQGNSA come from the germline V gene. CDR3 protein: CASSLQSGGNQPQHF. CDR3 bases: TGTGCCAGCAGCTTACAGTCGGGGGGCAATCAGCCCCAGCATTTT.

The rearrangement uses TRBV5-8 and TRBJ2-5, with 7 nucleotides matching TRBD1. The J segment lost 1 base and the V segment lost 0 bases, leaving 6 bases of the junction unmatched. The CDR3 is 16 residues long. Looked up from germline, CDR1 is SGHTS and CDR2 is YDEGEE. DNA for the CDR3: TGTGCCAGCAGCTTGGGGGGACAGAACTTCCAAGAGACCCAGTACTTC. Translation: CASSLGGQNFQETQYF.